This T cell receptor beta chain was recorded in a study of read filtering for tumor transcriptome and immune sequencing. For the study at large: The cohort had about 16 men and more than 11 women aged roughly 45 to 90, mean approximately 66 years. Transcriptome libraries were built from DNase-treated RNA.

Germline lookup yields CDR1 LGHNA and CDR2 YSLEER. CDR3 length equals 13 residues. On this clonotype itself: Antigen specificity is unknown. Mismatch with germline at one junction end may stem from a read error.

From around 0.4 ug of RNA, a library with molecular barcoded alpha/delta and beta/gamma adaptors was made. Via MiXCR, TCRdb re-called the reads, giving one row per CDR3 protein. The sample has tens of thousands of distinct CDR3 sequences; 12% to 15% are singletons. General study points: Dropping single-read clonotypes raised IR-seq and RNA-seq shared-clonotype correlation. RNA-seq captured clonotypes less deeply and reliably than IR-seq.

The origin of this receptor is a donor aged 40 or over with multiple myeloma. Sequencing was carried out using a population of CD138-negative cells sorted from bone marrow. V and J are TRBV4-3 and TRBJ2-3; no reliable D call. CDR3: CASSPELPDTQYF. The CDR3 bases are TGTGCCAGCAGCCCTGAACTACCAGATACGCAGTATTTT.